The rows below give T cell receptor beta chains drawn from one sample of a study of a mutant IDH1 vaccine in newly diagnosed glioma. The table came from immunoSEQ multiplex PCR; TCRdb's copy has only in-frame clones and leaves some out. Among fewer than 40,000 clones listed, around 58% were seen once. For these TCRs, the target antigens are not known. The sample consisted of PBMCs, taken from a glioma patient whose treatment included an IDH1 peptide vaccine. Source of these receptors: a woman aged 18 to 35 with glioma. CDR3s include the opening cysteine and the closing phenylalanine or tryptophan. Each record gives: J gene, D gene, clone size, V gene, CDR3 protein, CDR3 DNA. The D gene is left open where the match is weak. Not all rows give a size; the values are once, few, many and, for expanded clones, a class.

TRBJ2-1 - - TRBV9 CASSPVGGIAYNEQFF TGTGCCAGCAGCCCGGTTGGGGGAATCGCCTACAATGAGCAGTTCTTC
TRBJ2-2 TRBD2 - TRBV19 CASRGGSGTFGELFF TGTGCCAGTAGGGGGGGTAGCGGGACCTTCGGGGAGCTGTTTTTT
TRBJ1-1 - - TRBV2 CASSEPGNTEAFF TGTGCCAGCAGTGAACCGGGGAACACTGAAGCTTTCTTT
TRBJ2-3 - - TRBV19 CASSILPGFSTDTQYF TGTGCCAGTAGTATTCTTCCAGGGTTTAGCACAGATACGCAGTATTTT
TRBJ2-5 - - TRBV6-5 CASSLQLQETQYF TGTGCCAGCAGCTTGCAACTACAAGAGACCCAGTACTTC
TRBJ1-2 TRBD1 - TRBV7-9 CASSDLRDSKDGYTF TGTGCCAGCAGCGACCTCCGGGACAGTAAGGATGGCTACACCTTC
TRBJ2-7 - - TRBV7-8 CASSSLEGYEQYF TGTGCCAGCAGCTCCTTGGAGGGTTACGAGCAGTACTTC
TRBJ2-1 - - TRBV15 CATSRGGGLGNEQFF TGTGCCACCAGCAGAGGCGGGGGCCTGGGAAATGAGCAGTTCTTC
TRBJ2-3 - - TRBV6-1 CASSGIGAQQGLSTDTQYF TGTGCCAGCAGTGGCATCGGGGCCCAACAGGGCCTGAGCACAGATACGCAGTATTTT
TRBJ2-1 TRBD1 once TRBV29-1 CSVLDRGLNNEQFF TGCAGCGTTCTTGACAGGGGGCTGAACAATGAGCAGTTCTTC
TRBJ1-5 - - TRBV5-8 CASTLQAMPNQPQHF TGTGCCAGCACCCTACAGGCTATGCCCAATCAGCCCCAGCATTTT
TRBJ2-7 TRBD2 few TRBV7-8 CASSPRTIAGYEQYF TGTGCCAGCAGCCCGCGGACCATAGCGGGCTACGAGCAGTACTTC
TRBJ2-5 - - TRBV9 CASSVGSSDLQETQYF TGTGCCAGCAGCGTAGGGTCGTCAGATTTACAAGAGACCCAGTACTTC
TRBJ2-7 - - TRBV19 CASSIAGGRPYEQYF TGTGCCAGTAGTATAGCCGGAGGACGTCCCTACGAGCAGTACTTC
TRBJ2-1 - - TRBV5-4 CASSEALEQFF TGTGCCAGCAGCGAAGCGTTAGAGCAGTTCTTC
TRBJ2-1 - - TRBV4-3 CASSQETSGHNEQFF TGCGCCAGCAGCCAAGAAACTAGTGGACACAATGAGCAGTTCTTC
TRBJ1-1 - few TRBV7-9 CASSFQPRTEAFF TGTGCCAGCAGCTTTCAACCGAGGACTGAAGCTTTCTTT
TRBJ2-1 TRBD1 - TRBV9 CASSGGQGLYNEQFF TGTGCCAGCAGCGGAGGACAGGGGTTGTACAATGAGCAGTTCTTC
TRBJ2-7 - - TRBV7-9 CASSRLRGTELYEQYF TGTGCCAGCAGCCGCCTGCGGGGGACAGAATTATACGAGCAGTACTTC
TRBJ2-7 TRBD2 few TRBV7-2 CASSPGTSGGYEQYF TGTGCCAGCAGCCCCGGGACTAGCGGGGGTTACGAGCAGTACTTC
TRBJ2-1 TRBD2 - TRBV5-1 CASSLVTSGSNEQFF TGCGCCAGCAGCTTGGTGACTAGCGGGAGCAATGAGCAGTTCTTC
TRBJ2-7 - - TRBV5-4 CASSLPNGEQYF TGTGCCAGCAGCTTGCCGAACGGCGAGCAGTACTTC
TRBJ1-3 - few TRBV4-1 CASSPTGTKGNTIYF TGCGCCAGCAGCCCAACAGGGACCAAAGGAAACACCATATATTTT
TRBJ2-2 TRBD2 - TRBV5-4 CASSSLAGDDTGELFF TGTGCCAGCAGCTCACTAGCGGGGGACGACACCGGGGAGCTGTTTTTT
TRBJ2-1 TRBD1 - TRBV7-9 CASSPRAGTAYNEQFF TGTGCCAGCAGCCCCCGAGCCGGGACAGCTTACAATGAGCAGTTCTTC
TRBJ1-2 - - TRBV9 CASSASLSGKGANYGYTF TGTGCCAGCAGCGCCTCTTTATCCGGGAAGGGCGCAAACTATGGCTACACCTTC
TRBJ2-5 - - TRBV9 CASSDGVSETQYF TGTGCCAGCAGCGACGGGGTTTCGGAGACCCAGTACTTC
TRBJ2-5 - - TRBV11-3 CASSLAGTRGLGQETQYF TGTGCCAGCAGCTTGGCCGGGACCAGGGGATTGGGGCAAGAGACCCAGTACTTC
TRBJ2-7 TRBD1 few TRBV4-1 CASRNTSSTGGTVGDEQYF TGCGCCAGCAGAAACACCAGTTCGACAGGGGGCACAGTGGGGGACGAGCAGTACTTC
TRBJ2-7 - once TRBV6-1 CASSLLADSYEQYF TGTGCCAGCAGTCTTTTAGCGGATTCCTACGAGCAGTACTTC
TRBJ2-7 TRBD1 - TRBV27 CASSLSVDRFYEQYF TGTGCCAGCAGCCTCTCGGTGGACAGGTTCTACGAGCAGTACTTC
TRBJ1-2 - - TRBV5-6 CASSFNRNLYYGYTF TGTGCCAGCAGCTTTAACAGGAACCTTTACTATGGCTACACCTTC
TRBJ2-7 TRBD1 - TRBV4-1 CASSQEASQGFYEQYF TGCGCCAGCAGCCAAGAGGCTTCACAGGGGTTCTACGAGCAGTACTTC
TRBJ1-1 - few TRBV13 CASLLGAGSTEAFF TGTGCCAGCCTACTTGGGGCCGGGAGCACTGAAGCTTTCTTT
TRBJ2-5 TRBD1 - TRBV4-3 CASSEGDSKTQYF TGCGCCAGCAGCGAAGGGGACAGTAAGACCCAGTACTTC
TRBJ2-1 TRBD2 - TRBV10-3 CAISESTSGSLYNEQFF TGTGCCATCAGTGAGTCTACTAGCGGGAGTCTCTACAATGAGCAGTTCTTC
TRBJ2-2 TRBD2 - TRBV7-9 CASSTSELNTGELFF TGTGCCAGCAGCACTAGCGAGCTGAACACCGGGGAGCTGTTTTTT
TRBJ2-5 - - TRBV11-2 CASSIVGGGLQETQYF TGTGCCAGCAGCATAGTAGGAGGGGGCCTCCAAGAGACCCAGTACTTC
TRBJ2-3 - - TRBV28 CASRGNADTQYF TGTGCCAGCAGGGGGAATGCAGATACGCAGTATTTT
TRBJ2-2 - - TRBV19 CASSFLEGTGELFF TGTGCCAGTAGTTTTCTGGAGGGCACCGGGGAGCTGTTTTTT
TRBJ2-2 - once TRBV6-5 CASSYSLYIGAGELFF TGTGCCAGCAGTTACTCACTGTATATCGGGGCCGGGGAGCTGTTTTTT
TRBJ2-6 TRBD2 - TRBV7-2 CASMLGGTYSGANVLTF TGTGCCAGCATGTTGGGAGGGACGTACTCTGGGGCCAACGTCCTGACTTTC
TRBJ2-3 - - TRBV28 CASNLISRSDTQYF TGTGCCAGCAATCTTATTTCCCGTTCAGATACGCAGTATTTT
TRBJ2-5 TRBD2 - TRBV9 CASSVGYSGGVAETQYF TGTGCCAGCAGCGTAGGGTATAGCGGGGGGGTGGCGGAGACCCAGTACTTC
TRBJ1-2 - few TRBV2 CASTAEFYGYTF TGTGCCAGCACTGCAGAGTTCTATGGCTACACCTTC
TRBJ1-2 TRBD1 - TRBV2 CASSPGTVNYGYTF TGTGCCAGCAGCCCCGGGACAGTTAACTATGGCTACACCTTC
TRBJ2-7 TRBD1 few TRBV29-1 CSVGQGSRNEQYF TGCAGCGTTGGACAGGGGAGTAGGAACGAGCAGTACTTC
TRBJ2-2 - - TRBV10-3 CAIKGGSPTGELFF TGTGCCATCAAGGGGGGATCCCCCACCGGGGAGCTGTTTTTT
TRBJ2-3 - once TRBV7-8 CASSQNRDLSPDTQYF TGTGCCAGCAGCCAAAACAGGGATCTATCTCCAGATACGCAGTATTTT
TRBJ2-1 TRBD2 - TRBV9 CASSGGSYNEQFF TGTGCCAGCAGCGGCGGGAGCTACAATGAGCAGTTCTTC
TRBJ2-1 - few TRBV7-3 CASSLSWAVNEQFF TGTGCCAGCAGCTTATCCTGGGCGGTCAATGAGCAGTTCTTC
TRBJ1-2 TRBD1 - TRBV19 CASRNFRGSGLGYTF TGTGCCAGTAGGAACTTCAGGGGGTCGGGACTTGGCTACACCTTC
TRBJ2-7 - - TRBV9 CASSGATGSYEQYF TGTGCCAGCAGCGGCGCGACAGGTTCCTACGAGCAGTACTTC
TRBJ2-1 - few TRBV5-1 CASSLAPGYEQFF TGCGCCAGCAGCTTGGCCCCGGGCTATGAGCAGTTCTTC